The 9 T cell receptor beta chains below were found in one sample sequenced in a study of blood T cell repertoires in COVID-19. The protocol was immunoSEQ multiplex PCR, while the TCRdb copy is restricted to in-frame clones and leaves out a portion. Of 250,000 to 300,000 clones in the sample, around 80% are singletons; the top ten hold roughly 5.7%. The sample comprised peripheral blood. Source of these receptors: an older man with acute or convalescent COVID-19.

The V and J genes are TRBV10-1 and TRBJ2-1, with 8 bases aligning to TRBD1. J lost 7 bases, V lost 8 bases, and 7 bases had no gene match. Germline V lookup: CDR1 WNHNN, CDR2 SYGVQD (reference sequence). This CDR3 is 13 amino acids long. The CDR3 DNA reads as TGCGCCAGCGGGAGGACAGGGTTGAATGAGCAGTTCTTC. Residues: CASGRTGLNEQFF.

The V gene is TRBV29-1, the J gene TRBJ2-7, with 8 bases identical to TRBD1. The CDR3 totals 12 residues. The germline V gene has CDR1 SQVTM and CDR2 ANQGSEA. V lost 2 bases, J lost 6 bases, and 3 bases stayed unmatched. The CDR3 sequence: CSVEITGGEQYF. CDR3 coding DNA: TGCAGCGTTGAAATAACAGGGGGCGAGCAGTACTTC.

In DNA form, the CDR3 reads TGTGCCAGCAGCCAAGCCCCGCCAGACTCTGGAAACACCATATATTTT. This codes for CASSQAPPDSGNTIYF. The chain carries TRBV3-1 (or the pseudogene TRBV3-2) and TRBJ1-3; no clear D. The V gene's germline CDR1 is LGHDT and CDR2 YNNKEL (reference sequence). V was cut by 1 base and J by 0 bases, with 10 bases left in between. The CDR3 is 16 amino acids.

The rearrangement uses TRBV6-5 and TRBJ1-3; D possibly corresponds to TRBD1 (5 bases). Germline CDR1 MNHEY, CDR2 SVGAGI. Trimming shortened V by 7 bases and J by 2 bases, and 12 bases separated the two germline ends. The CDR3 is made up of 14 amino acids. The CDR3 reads CASIPAGTGNTIYF. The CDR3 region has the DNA TGTGCCAGCATCCCGGCAGGGACTGGAAACACCATATATTTT.

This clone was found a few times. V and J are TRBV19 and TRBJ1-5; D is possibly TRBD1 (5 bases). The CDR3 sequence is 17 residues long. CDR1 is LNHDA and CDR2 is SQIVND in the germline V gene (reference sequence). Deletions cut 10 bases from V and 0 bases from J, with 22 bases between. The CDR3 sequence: CATSLSGGLNSNQPQHF. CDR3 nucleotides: TGTGCCACTTCCCTCTCTGGGGGACTCAATAGCAATCAGCCCCAGCATTTT.

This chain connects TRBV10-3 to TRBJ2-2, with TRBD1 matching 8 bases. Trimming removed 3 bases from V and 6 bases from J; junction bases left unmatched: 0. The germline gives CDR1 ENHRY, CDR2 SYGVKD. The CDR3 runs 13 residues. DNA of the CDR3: TGTGCCATCAGTGACAGGGGGCCCGGGGAGCTGTTTTTT. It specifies CAISDRGPGELFF.

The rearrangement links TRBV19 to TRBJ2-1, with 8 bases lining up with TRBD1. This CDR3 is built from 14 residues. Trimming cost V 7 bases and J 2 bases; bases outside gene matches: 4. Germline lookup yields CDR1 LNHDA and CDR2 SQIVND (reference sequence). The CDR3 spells CASNPQGAYNEQFF. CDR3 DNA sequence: TGTGCCAGTAATCCACAGGGGGCCTACAATGAGCAGTTCTTC. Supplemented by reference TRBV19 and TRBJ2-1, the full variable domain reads DGGITQSPKYLFRKEGQNVTLSCEQNLNHDAMYWYRQDPGQGLRLIYYSQIVNDFQKGDIAEGYSVSREKKESFPLTVTSAQKNPTAFYLCASNPQGAYNEQFFGPGTRLTVL.

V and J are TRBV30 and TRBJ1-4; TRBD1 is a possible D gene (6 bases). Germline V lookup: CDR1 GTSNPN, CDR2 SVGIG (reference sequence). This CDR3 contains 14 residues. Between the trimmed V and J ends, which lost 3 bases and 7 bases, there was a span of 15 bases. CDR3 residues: CAWRNQGPGEKLFF. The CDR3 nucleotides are TGTGCCTGGAGAAATCAGGGGCCGGGTGAAAAACTGTTTTTT.

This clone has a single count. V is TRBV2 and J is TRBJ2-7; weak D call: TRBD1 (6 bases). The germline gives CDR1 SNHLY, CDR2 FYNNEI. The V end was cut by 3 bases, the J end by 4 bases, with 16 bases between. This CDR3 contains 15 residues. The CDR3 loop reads CASSDPSGAYYEQYF. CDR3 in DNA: TGTGCCAGCAGTGATCCGTCAGGGGCTTATTACGAGCAGTACTTC.